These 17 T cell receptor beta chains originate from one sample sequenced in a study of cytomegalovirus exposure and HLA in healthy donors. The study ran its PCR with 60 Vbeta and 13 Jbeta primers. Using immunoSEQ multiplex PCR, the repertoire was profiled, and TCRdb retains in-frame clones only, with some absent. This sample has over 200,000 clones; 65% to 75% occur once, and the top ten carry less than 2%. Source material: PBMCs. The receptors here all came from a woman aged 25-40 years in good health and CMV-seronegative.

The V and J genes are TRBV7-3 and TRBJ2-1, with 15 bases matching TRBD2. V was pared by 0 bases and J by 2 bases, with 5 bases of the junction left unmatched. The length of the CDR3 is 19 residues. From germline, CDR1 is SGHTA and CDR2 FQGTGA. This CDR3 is CASSLTGGLAGGPYNEQFF. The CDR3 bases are TGTGCCAGCAGCTTAACGGGGGGACTAGCGGGGGGACCCTACAATGAGCAGTTCTTC.

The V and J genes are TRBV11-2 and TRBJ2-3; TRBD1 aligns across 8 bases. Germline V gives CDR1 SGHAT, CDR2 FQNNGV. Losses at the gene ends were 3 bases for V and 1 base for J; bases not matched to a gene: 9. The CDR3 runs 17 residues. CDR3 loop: CASSFRTTDRGTDTQYF. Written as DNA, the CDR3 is TGTGCCAGCAGCTTTCGGACCACGGACAGGGGCACAGATACGCAGTATTTT. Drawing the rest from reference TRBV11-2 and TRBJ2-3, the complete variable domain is EAGVAQSPRYKIIEKRQSVAFWCNPISGHATLYWYQQILGQGPKLLIQFQNNGVVDDSQLPKDRFSAERLKGVDSTLKIQPAKLEDSAVYLCASSFRTTDRGTDTQYFGPGTRLTVL.

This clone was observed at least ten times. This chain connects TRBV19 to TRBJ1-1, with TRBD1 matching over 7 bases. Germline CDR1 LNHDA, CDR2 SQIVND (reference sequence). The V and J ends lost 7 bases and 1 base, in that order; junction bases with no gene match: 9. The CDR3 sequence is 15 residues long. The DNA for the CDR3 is TGTGCCAGTATCAAACAGGGGCGAACGAACACTGAAGCTTTCTTT. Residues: CASIKQGRTNTEAFF.

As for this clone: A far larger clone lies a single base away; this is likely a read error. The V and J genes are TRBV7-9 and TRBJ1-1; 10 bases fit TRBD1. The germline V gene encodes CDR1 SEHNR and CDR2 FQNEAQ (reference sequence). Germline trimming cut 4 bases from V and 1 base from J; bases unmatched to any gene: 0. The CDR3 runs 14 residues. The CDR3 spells CASSWDRGNTEAFF. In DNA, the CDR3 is TGTGCCAGCAGCTGGGACAGGGGGAACACTGAAGCTTTCTTT.

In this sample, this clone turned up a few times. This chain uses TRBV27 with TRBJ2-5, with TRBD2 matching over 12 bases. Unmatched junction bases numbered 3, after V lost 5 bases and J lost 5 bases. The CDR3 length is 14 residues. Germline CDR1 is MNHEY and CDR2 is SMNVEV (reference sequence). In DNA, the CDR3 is TGTGCCAGCAGTAGACTAGCGGGAGCTGAGACCCAGTACTTC. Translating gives CASSRLAGAETQYF.

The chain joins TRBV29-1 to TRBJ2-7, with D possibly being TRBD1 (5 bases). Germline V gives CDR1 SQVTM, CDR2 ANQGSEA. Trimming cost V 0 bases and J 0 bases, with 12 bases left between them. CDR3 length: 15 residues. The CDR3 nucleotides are TGCAGCGTTGAAGATACACAGGTGAGCTCCTACGAGCAGTACTTC. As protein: CSVEDTQVSSYEQYF.

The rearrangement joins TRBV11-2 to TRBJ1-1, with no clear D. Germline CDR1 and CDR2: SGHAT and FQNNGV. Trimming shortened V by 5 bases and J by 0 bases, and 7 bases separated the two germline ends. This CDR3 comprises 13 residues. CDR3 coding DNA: TGTGCCAGCAGCCTAAAAATGAACACTGAAGCTTTCTTT. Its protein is CASSLKMNTEAFF.

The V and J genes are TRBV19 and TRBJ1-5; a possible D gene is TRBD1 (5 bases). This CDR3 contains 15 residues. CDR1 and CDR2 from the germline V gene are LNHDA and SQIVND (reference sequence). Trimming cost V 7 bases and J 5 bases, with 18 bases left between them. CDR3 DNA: TGTGCCAGTACCCCCCTCGGGGGGGACTATCAGCCCCAGCATTTT. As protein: CASTPLGGDYQPQHF.

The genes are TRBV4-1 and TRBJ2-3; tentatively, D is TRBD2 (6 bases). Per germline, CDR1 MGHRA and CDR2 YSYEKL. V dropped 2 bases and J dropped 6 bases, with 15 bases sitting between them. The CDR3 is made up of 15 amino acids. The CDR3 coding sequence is TGCGCCAGCAGCCAACCACGCCAGGGAGGCGATACGCAGTATTTT. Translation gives CASSQPRQGGDTQYF.

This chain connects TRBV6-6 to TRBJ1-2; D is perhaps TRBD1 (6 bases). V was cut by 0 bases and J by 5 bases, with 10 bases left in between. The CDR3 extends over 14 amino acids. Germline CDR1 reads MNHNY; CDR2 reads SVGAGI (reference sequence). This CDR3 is CASSYSGTQYGYTF. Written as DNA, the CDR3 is TGTGCCAGCAGTTACTCCGGGACACAGTATGGCTACACCTTC.

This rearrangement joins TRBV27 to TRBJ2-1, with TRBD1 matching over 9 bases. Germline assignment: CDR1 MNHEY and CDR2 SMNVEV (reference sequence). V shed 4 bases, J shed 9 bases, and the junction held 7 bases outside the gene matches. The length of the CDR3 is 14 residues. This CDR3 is CASSSADRGSEQFF. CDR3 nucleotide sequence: TGTGCCAGCAGTTCCGCCGACAGGGGGAGTGAGCAGTTCTTC.

DNA for the CDR3: TGTGCCAGCAGCTTCGGGACAGGGGGAGGCGGGGAGCTGTTTTTT. It is translated as CASSFGTGGGGELFF. The chain carries TRBV7-9 and TRBJ2-2, with TRBD1 matching 11 bases. There are 15 residues in the CDR3. Germline trimming cut 3 bases from V and 7 bases from J; bases unmatched to any gene: 4. The germline V gene encodes CDR1 SEHNR and CDR2 FQNEAQ (reference sequence).

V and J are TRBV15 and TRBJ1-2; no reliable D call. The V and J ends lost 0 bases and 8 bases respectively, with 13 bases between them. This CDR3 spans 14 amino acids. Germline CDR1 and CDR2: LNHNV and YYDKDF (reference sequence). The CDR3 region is CATSRDLEGGGYTF. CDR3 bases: TGTGCCACCAGCAGAGATTTAGAGGGAGGCGGCTACACCTTC.

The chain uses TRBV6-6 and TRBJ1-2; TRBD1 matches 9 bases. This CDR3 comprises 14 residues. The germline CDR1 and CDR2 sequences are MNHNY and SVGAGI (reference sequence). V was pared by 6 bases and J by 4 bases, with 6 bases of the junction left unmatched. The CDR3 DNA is TGTGCCAGCAGAAAGGGACAGGGCGTCTATGGCTACACCTTC. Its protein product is CASRKGQGVYGYTF.

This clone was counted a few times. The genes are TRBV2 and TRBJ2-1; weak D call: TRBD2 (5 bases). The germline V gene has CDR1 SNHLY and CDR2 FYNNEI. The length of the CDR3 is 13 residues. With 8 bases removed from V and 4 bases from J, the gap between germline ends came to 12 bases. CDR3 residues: CASAREKYNEQFF. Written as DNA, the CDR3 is TGTGCCAGCGCGAGGGAGAAGTACAATGAGCAGTTCTTC.

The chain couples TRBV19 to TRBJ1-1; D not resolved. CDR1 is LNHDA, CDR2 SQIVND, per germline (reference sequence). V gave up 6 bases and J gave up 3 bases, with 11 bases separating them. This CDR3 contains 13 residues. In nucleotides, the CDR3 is TGTGCCAGTAGGGACTTGAGTGACACTGAAGCTTTCTTT. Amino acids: CASRDLSDTEAFF.

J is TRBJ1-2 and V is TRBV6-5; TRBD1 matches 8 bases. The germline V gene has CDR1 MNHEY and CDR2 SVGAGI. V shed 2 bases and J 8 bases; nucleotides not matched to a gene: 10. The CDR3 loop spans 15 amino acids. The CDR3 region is CASSYGDRWAGGYTF. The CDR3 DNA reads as TGTGCCAGCAGTTACGGGGACAGGTGGGCGGGAGGCTACACCTTC.